Here is one TCR beta chain with its context. Antigen specificity is unknown. This sample is drawn from a study of T-cell memory formation after mild COVID-19. For the study at large: The two donors had largely donor-specific TCR clusters. General study results and limits: Those CD4+ clones that contracted were mainly in CM and EM (CD8+ ones in EMRA). Later expanders leaned toward CD4+, whereas clones contracting from day 15 to 85 were balanced CD4/CD8.

It was 5'RACE with constant-segment primers that produced the TCR alpha and TCR beta cDNA libraries, which carried sample barcodes and UMIs. TCRdb ran MiXCR on the 5' RACE reads and lists one entry per CDR3 protein. The profile shows more than 300,000 distinct CDR3 sequences, roughly an eighth of them singletons. The receptor was derived from a man aged 18-30 years who had mild COVID-19 (a few samples of this study predate the infection). Cell type and time point are not known. Sequenced sample: PBMCs or a T cell subset sorted from them (not recorded which).

The CDR3 reads CASSPQTGVNTEAFF. The CDR3 DNA reads TGTGCCAGCAGCCCACAAACAGGGGTGAACACTGAAGCTTTCTTT. This chain links TRBV7-2 with TRBJ1-1; TRBD1 matches 7 bases. The CDR3 loop spans 15 amino acids. Looked up from germline, CDR1 is SGHTA and CDR2 is FQGNSA. V was clipped by 5 bases and J by 0 bases; unmatched bases: 6.